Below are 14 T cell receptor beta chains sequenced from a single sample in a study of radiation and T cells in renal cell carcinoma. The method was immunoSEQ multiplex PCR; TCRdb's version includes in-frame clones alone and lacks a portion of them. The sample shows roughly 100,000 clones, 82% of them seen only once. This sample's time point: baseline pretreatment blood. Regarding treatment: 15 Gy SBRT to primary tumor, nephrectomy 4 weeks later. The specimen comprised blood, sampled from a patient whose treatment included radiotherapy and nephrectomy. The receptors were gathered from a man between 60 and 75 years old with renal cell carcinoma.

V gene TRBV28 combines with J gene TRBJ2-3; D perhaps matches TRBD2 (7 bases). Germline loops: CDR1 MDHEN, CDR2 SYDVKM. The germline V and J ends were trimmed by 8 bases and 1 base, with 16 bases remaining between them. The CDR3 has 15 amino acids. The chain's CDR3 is CASVGGGQGTDTQYF. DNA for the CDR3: TGTGCCAGCGTTGGGGGGGGCCAGGGCACAGATACGCAGTATTTT.

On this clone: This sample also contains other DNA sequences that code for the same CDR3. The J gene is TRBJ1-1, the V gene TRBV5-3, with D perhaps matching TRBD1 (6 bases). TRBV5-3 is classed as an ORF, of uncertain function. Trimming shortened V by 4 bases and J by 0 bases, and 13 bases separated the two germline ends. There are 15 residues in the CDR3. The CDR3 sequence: CARSPGQSMNTEAFF. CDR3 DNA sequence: TGTGCCAGAAGCCCAGGACAGAGCATGAACACTGAAGCTTTCTTT.

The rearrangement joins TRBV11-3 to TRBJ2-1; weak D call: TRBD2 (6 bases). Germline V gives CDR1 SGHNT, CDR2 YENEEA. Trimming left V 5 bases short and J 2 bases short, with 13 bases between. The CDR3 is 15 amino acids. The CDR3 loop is CASSPLSGTYNEQFF. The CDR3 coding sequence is TGTGCCAGCAGCCCGCTTAGCGGAACCTACAATGAGCAGTTCTTC. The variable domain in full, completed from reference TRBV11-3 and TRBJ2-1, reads EAGVVQSPRYKIIEKKQPVAFWCNPISGHNTLYWYLQNLGQGPELLIRYENEEAVDDSQLPKDRFSAERLKGVDSTLKIQPAELGDSAVYLCASSPLSGTYNEQFFGPGTRLTVL.

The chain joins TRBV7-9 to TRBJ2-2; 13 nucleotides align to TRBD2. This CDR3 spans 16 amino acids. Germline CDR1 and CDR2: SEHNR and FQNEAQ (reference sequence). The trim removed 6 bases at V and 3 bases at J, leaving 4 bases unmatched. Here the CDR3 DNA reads TGTGCCAGCAGTCACGGACTAGCGGGAGACACCGGGGAGCTGTTTTTT. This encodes CASSHGLAGDTGELFF.

CDR3 sequence reads: CASSGTGSSYNEQFF. The CDR3 DNA reads TGTGCCAGCAGCGGGACAGGAAGCTCCTACAATGAGCAGTTCTTC. This chain joins TRBV6-1 and TRBJ2-1, with 8 bases lining up with TRBD1. The CDR3 runs 15 residues. V lost 6 bases and J lost 0; bases outside the gene matches: 4. The germline V gene has CDR1 MNHNS and CDR2 SASEGT.

The CDR3 sequence: CASSFGSRGHGYTF. The CDR3 DNA reads as TGTGCCAGCAGCTTTGGTTCCAGGGGGCACGGCTACACCTTC. The chain recombines TRBV5-6 with TRBJ1-2; 8 bases fit TRBD1. Germline lookup yields CDR1 SGHDT and CDR2 YYEEEE. V trimming: 2 bases; J trimming: 8 bases; junction bases outside the gene matches: 8. The length of the CDR3 is 14 residues.

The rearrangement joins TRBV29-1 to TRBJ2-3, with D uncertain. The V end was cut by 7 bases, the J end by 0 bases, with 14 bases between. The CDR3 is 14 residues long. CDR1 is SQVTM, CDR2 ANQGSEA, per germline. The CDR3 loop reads CSAAGVSSTDTQYF. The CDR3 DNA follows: TGCAGCGCTGCTGGTGTTTCTAGCACAGATACGCAGTATTTT.

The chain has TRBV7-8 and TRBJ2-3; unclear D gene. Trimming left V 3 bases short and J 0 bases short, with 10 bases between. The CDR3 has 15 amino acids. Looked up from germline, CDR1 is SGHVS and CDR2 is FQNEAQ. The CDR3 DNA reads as TGTGCCAGCAGCTTGGGCCCTACTAGCACAGATACGCAGTATTTT. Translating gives CASSLGPTSTDTQYF.

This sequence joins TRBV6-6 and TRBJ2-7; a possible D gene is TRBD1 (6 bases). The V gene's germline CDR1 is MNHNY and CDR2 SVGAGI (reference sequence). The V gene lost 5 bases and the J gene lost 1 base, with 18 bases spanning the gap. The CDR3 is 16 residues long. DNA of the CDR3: TGTGCCAGCAGTCCGATTACAGGGTTTGGTTCCTACGAGCAGTACTTC. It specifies CASSPITGFGSYEQYF.

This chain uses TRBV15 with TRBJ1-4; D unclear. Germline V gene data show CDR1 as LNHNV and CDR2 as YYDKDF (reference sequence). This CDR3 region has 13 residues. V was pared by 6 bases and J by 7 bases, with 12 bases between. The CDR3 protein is CATRRGQGEKLFF. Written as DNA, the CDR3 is TGTGCCACCAGACGCGGGCAAGGTGAAAAACTGTTTTTT.

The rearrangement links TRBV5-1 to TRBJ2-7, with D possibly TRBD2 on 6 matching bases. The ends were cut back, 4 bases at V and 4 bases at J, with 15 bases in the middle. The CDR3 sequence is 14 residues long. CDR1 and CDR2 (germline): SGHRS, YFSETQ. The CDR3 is CASSLTAGSYEQYF. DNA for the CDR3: TGCGCCAGCAGCCTGACGGCGGGAAGTTACGAGCAGTACTTC.

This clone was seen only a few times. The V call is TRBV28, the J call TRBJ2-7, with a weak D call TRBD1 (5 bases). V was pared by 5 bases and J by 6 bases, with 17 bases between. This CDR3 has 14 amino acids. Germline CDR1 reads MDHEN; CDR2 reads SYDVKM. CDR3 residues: CASSRNLGAAEQYF. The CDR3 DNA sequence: TGTGCCAGCAGTCGAAACCTTGGGGCGGCCGAGCAGTACTTC.

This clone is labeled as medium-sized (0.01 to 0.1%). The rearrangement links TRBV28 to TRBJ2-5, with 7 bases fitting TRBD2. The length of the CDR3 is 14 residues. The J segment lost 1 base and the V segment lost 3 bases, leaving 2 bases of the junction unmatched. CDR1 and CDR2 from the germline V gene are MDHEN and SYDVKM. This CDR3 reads CASSFTSAQETQYF. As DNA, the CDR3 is TGTGCCAGCAGTTTCACTAGCGCCCAAGAGACCCAGTACTTC.

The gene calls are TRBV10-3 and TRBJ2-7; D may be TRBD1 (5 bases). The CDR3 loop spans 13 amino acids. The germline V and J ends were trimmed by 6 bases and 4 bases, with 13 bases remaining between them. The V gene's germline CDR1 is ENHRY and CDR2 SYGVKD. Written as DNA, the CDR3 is TGTGCCATCAGCGTCGACAGAAGGTACGAGCAGTACTTC. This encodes CAISVDRRYEQYF.